This T cell receptor beta chain derives from a study of T cell repertoires in cytomegalovirus infection. Whole-study findings and limits: It was HLA-C-restricted CMV-specific TCR beta clonotypes that dominated the response ex vivo.

In its sample, this clonotype was seen a few times. Its specificity is unknown. Each CDR3 protein gets one entry after TCRdb re-called the reads with MiXCR. The sample has around 130,000 distinct CDR3 sequences, less than 9.5% seen once. The CDR3 sequence is 14 residues long. Trimming removed 3 bases at V and 4 bases at J, with 10 bases between. This TCR came from a human donor in good health (CMV status not recorded). Some clones in this sample may be carry-over from other donors' samples. The chain has TRBV12-3 or TRBV12-4 and TRBJ1-3; D not resolved. The sequencing input was PBMCs. CDR3 sequence (DNA): TGTGCCAGCAGTTTTGGTGGGCGAGGAAACACCATATATTTT. This translates into CASSFGGRGNTIYF.